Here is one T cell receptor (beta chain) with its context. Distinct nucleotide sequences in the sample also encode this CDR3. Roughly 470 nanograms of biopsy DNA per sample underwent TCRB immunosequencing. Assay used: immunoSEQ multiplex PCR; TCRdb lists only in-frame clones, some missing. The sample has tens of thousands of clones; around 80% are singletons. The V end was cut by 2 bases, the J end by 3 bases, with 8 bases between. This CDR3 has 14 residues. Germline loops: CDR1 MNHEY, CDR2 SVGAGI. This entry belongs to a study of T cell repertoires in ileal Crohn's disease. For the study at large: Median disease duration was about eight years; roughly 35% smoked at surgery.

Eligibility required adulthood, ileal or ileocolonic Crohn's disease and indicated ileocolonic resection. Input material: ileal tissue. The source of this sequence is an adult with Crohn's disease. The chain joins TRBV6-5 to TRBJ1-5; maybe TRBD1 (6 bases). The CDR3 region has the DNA TGTGCCAGCAGTTACCGACAGGACAATCAGCCCCAGCATTTT. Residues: CASSYRQDNQPQHF.